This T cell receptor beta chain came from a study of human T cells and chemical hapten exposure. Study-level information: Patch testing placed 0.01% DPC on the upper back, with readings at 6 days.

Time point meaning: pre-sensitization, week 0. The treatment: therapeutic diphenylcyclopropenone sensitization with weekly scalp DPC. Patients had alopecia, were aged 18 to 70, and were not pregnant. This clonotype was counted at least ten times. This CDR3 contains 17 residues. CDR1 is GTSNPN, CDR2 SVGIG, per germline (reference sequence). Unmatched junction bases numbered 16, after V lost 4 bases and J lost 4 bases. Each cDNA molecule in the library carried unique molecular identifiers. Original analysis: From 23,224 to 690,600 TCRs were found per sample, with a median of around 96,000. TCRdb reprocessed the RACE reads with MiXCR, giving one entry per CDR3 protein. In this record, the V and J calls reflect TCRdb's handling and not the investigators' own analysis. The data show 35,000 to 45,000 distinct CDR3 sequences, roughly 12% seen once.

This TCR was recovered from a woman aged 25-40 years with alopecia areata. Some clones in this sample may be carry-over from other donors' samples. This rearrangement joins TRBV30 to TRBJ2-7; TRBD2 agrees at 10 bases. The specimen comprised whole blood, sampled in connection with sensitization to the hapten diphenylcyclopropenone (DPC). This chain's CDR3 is CAWKRASGSRWGYEQYF. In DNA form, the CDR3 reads TGTGCCTGGAAAAGGGCTAGCGGGAGCCGATGGGGGTACGAGCAGTACTTC. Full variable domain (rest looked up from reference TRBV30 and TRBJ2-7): SQTIHQWPATLVQPVGSPLSLECTVEGTSNPNLYWYRQAAGRGLQLLFYSVGIGQISSEVPQNLSASRPQDRQFILSSKKLLLSDSGFYLCAWKRASGSRWGYEQYFGPGTRLTVT.